A selection of T cell receptor beta chains follows, all from one sample in a study of blood T cell repertoires in COVID-19. Profiling relied on immunoSEQ multiplex PCR, and the TCRdb table lists in-frame clones only, not all of them. The sample lists 170,000 or so clones; about 90% were seen once. Sequenced material: PBMCs or T cells enriched from blood (not recorded which). The receptors here all came from a woman between 45 and 65 years old who had recovered from COVID-19. CDR3s include the opening cysteine and the closing phenylalanine or tryptophan. Fields, in order: V gene, clone size, J gene, D gene, CDR3 protein, CDR3 DNA. The D gene is left open where the match is weak. Not all rows give a size; the values are once, few, many and, for expanded clones, a class.

V: TRBV9; size: .; J: TRBJ1-2; D: .; CDR3: CASSVAGQYGYTF; DNA: TGTGCCAGCAGCGTAGCTGGACAATATGGCTACACCTTC
V: TRBV19; size: .; J: TRBJ1-3; D: .; CDR3: CASNPHSGNTIYF; DNA: TGTGCCAGTAATCCCCACTCTGGAAACACCATATATTTT
V: TRBV4-3; size: .; J: TRBJ2-1; D: .; CDR3: CASSQFAGEQFF; DNA: TGCGCCAGCAGCCAATTTGCGGGCGAGCAGTTCTTC
V: TRBV18; size: .; J: TRBJ1-2; D: TRBD1; CDR3: CASSPRGQSDGYTF; DNA: TGTGCCAGCTCACCGCGGGGACAGAGCGATGGCTACACCTTC
V: TRBV11-2; size: .; J: TRBJ2-1; D: TRBD2; CDR3: CASSLVLAGVGNEQFF; DNA: TGTGCCAGCAGCTTGGTCCTAGCGGGAGTGGGCAATGAGCAGTTCTTC
V: TRBV3-1/TRBV3-2; size: .; J: TRBJ1-5; D: .; CDR3: CASSQKLAGNQPQHF; DNA: TGTGCCAGCAGCCAAAAGTTAGCGGGCAATCAGCCCCAGCATTTT
V: TRBV19; size: .; J: TRBJ2-7; D: TRBD1; CDR3: CASSTRDRGWGEQYF; DNA: TGTGCCAGTAGTACCCGGGACAGGGGTTGGGGCGAGCAGTACTTC
V: TRBV5-1; size: .; J: TRBJ2-5; D: .; CDR3: CASSLMAGKETQYF; DNA: TGCGCCAGCAGCTTGATGGCAGGGAAAGAGACCCAGTACTTC
V: TRBV28; size: .; J: TRBJ1-3; D: .; CDR3: CASSSLQVTSGNTIYF; DNA: TGTGCCAGCAGTTCTTTACAGGTTACCTCTGGAAACACCATATATTTT
V: TRBV27; size: .; J: TRBJ2-1; D: TRBD2; CDR3: CASSLRVLAGGPGNEQFF; DNA: TGTGCCAGCAGTTTAAGGGTGTTAGCGGGAGGGCCTGGGAATGAGCAGTTCTTC
V: TRBV30; size: .; J: TRBJ1-4; D: .; CDR3: CAWSVAFGSVGEKLFF; DNA: TGTGCCTGGAGTGTAGCGTTTGGGAGTGTTGGGGAAAAACTGTTTTTT
V: TRBV5-4; size: .; J: TRBJ2-1; D: TRBD2; CDR3: CASSWSTSGSWNEQFF; DNA: TGTGCCAGCAGCTGGTCCACTAGCGGGAGCTGGAATGAGCAGTTCTTC
V: TRBV21-1; size: .; J: TRBJ1-1; D: .; CDR3: CASNGEDRGQGTEAFF; DNA: TGTGCCAGCAACGGGGAGGACAGGGGGCAGGGTACTGAAGCTTTCTTT
V: TRBV3-1/TRBV3-2; size: .; J: TRBJ2-1; D: TRBD2; CDR3: CASSPTSGSYNEQFF; DNA: TGTGCCAGCAGCCCCACTAGCGGAAGCTACAATGAGCAGTTCTTC
V: TRBV10-3; size: .; J: TRBJ2-1; D: .; CDR3: CAISGATNEQFF; DNA: TGTGCCATCAGTGGGGCCACTAATGAGCAGTTCTTC
V: TRBV30; size: .; J: TRBJ1-5; D: .; CDR3: CAWSPDSQNQPQHF; DNA: TGTGCCTGGAGTCCCGACAGTCAAAATCAGCCCCAGCATTTT
V: TRBV11-3; size: once; J: TRBJ2-5; D: TRBD1; CDR3: CASSFRRRDRGRETQYF; DNA: TGTGCCAGCAGCTTCCGACGCCGGGACAGGGGGCGGGAGACCCAGTACTTC
V: TRBV5-4; size: once; J: TRBJ2-5; D: .; CDR3: CASSLQYQETQYF; DNA: TGTGCCAGCAGCTTGCAGTACCAAGAGACCCAGTACTTC
V: TRBV30; size: .; J: TRBJ2-7; D: TRBD2; CDR3: CAWSVGSGMYEQYF; DNA: TGTGCCTGGAGTGTTGGAAGCGGGATGTACGAGCAGTACTTC
V: TRBV5-6; size: few; J: TRBJ2-1; D: TRBD2; CDR3: CASSSLAGLYNEQFF; DNA: TGTGCCAGCAGCTCCCTAGCGGGACTATACAATGAGCAGTTCTTC
V: TRBV28; size: .; J: TRBJ2-2; D: .; CDR3: CASSFSAGLGTGELFF; DNA: TGTGCCAGCAGTTTTTCGGCGGGTCTGGGCACCGGGGAGCTGTTTTTT
V: TRBV24-1; size: .; J: TRBJ2-5; D: TRBD1; CDR3: CATSDAGGIWETQYF; DNA: TGTGCCACCAGTGATGCAGGGGGTATATGGGAGACCCAGTACTTC
V: TRBV6-2/TRBV6-3; size: .; J: TRBJ2-5; D: TRBD2; CDR3: CASSYVSGGGSETQYF; DNA: TGTGCCAGCAGTTATGTTAGCGGGGGGGGATCAGAGACCCAGTACTTC
V: TRBV21-1; size: .; J: TRBJ2-7; D: .; CDR3: CASRIVGGVNYEQYF; DNA: TGTGCCAGCAGGATCGTGGGAGGGGTAAACTACGAGCAGTACTTC
V: TRBV7-9; size: .; J: TRBJ2-3; D: .; CDR3: CASSLYNTDTQYF; DNA: TGTGCCAGCAGCTTATACAACACAGATACGCAGTATTTT
V: TRBV28; size: .; J: TRBJ1-5; D: .; CDR3: CASSQSRGTLPAGF; DNA: TGTGCCAGCAGCCAAAGTAGGGGTACACTACCTGCGGGGTTT
V: TRBV28; size: once; J: TRBJ1-2; D: TRBD1; CDR3: CASRPTKTGQGRRDYGYTF; DNA: TGTGCCAGCAGACCTACTAAAACGGGACAGGGGCGACGGGACTATGGCTACACCTTC
V: TRBV10-3; size: .; J: TRBJ2-7; D: .; CDR3: CAIGRTAYEQYF; DNA: TGTGCCATCGGCCGGACAGCCTACGAGCAGTACTTC
V: TRBV19; size: .; J: TRBJ1-1; D: .; CDR3: CASSIDPRGALEAFF; DNA: TGTGCCAGTAGTATAGACCCCCGGGGAGCCCTAGAAGCTTTCTTT
V: TRBV19; size: .; J: TRBJ2-2; D: TRBD1; CDR3: CASSPGQGAVGELFF; DNA: TGTGCCAGTAGCCCGGGACAGGGGGCGGTCGGGGAGCTGTTTTTT
V: TRBV13; size: .; J: TRBJ1-6; D: .; CDR3: CASSLRTIDNSPLHF; DNA: TGTGCCAGCAGCCTTCGGACAATTGATAATTCACCCCTCCACTTT
V: TRBV27; size: .; J: TRBJ1-4; D: TRBD1; CDR3: CASRLGTGLNEKLFF; DNA: TGTGCCAGCAGACTAGGGACAGGCTTGAATGAAAAACTGTTTTTT
V: TRBV5-1; size: .; J: TRBJ2-7; D: .; CDR3: CASSLDGHRSYEQYF; DNA: TGCGCCAGCAGCTTGGATGGGCACCGCTCCTACGAGCAGTACTTC
V: TRBV6-2/TRBV6-3; size: .; J: TRBJ2-2; D: TRBD1; CDR3: CASSYSMWGQGNTGELFF; DNA: TGTGCCAGCAGTTACTCGATGTGGGGACAGGGGAACACCGGGGAGCTGTTTTTT
V: TRBV11-2; size: .; J: TRBJ2-3; D: TRBD2; CDR3: CASSPGTSGKGDTQYF; DNA: TGTGCCAGCAGCCCTGGGACTAGCGGGAAGGGAGATACGCAGTATTTT
V: TRBV2; size: .; J: TRBJ1-2; D: TRBD1; CDR3: CAIPGQGAHYGYTF; DNA: TGTGCCATCCCCGGACAGGGGGCTCACTATGGCTACACCTTC
V: TRBV9; size: .; J: TRBJ2-1; D: .; CDR3: CASSASLVEQFF; DNA: TGTGCCAGCAGCGCGTCCCTAGTTGAGCAGTTCTTC
V: TRBV19; size: .; J: TRBJ1-3; D: .; CDR3: CASSMELGGAFNTIYF; DNA: TGTGCCAGTAGTATGGAGCTCGGGGGGGCGTTTAACACCATATATTTT
V: TRBV7-2; size: .; J: TRBJ2-7; D: .; CDR3: CASSFSVTYEQYF; DNA: TGTGCCAGCAGCTTTAGCGTAACCTACGAGCAGTACTTC
V: TRBV5-4; size: once; J: TRBJ2-5; D: TRBD1; CDR3: CASSFGQGQETQYF; DNA: TGTGCCAGCAGCTTCGGACAGGGACAAGAGACCCAGTACTTC
V: TRBV28; size: .; J: TRBJ2-5; D: TRBD2; CDR3: CASSLAGGETQYF; DNA: TGTGCCAGCAGCCTAGCGGGGGGGGAGACCCAGTACTTC
V: TRBV6-5; size: few; J: TRBJ2-2; D: .; CDR3: CASSRSSGELFF; DNA: TGTGCCAGCAGTCGCAGTTCCGGGGAGCTGTTTTTT
V: TRBV6-1; size: .; J: TRBJ2-7; D: .; CDR3: CASSHIQTYEQYF; DNA: TGTGCCAGCAGTCACATACAAACCTACGAGCAGTACTTC
V: TRBV19; size: few; J: TRBJ1-5; D: .; CDR3: CASTLRDTNQPQHF; DNA: TGTGCCAGTACCCTCCGGGACACCAATCAGCCCCAGCATTTT
V: TRBV7-8; size: .; J: TRBJ2-2; D: TRBD1; CDR3: CASSRTGGNTGELFF; DNA: TGTGCCAGCAGCCGGACAGGGGGGAACACCGGGGAGCTGTTTTTT
V: TRBV19; size: once; J: TRBJ1-2; D: TRBD1; CDR3: CASSIGTGPHGYTF; DNA: TGTGCCAGTAGTATAGGGACAGGTCCCCATGGCTACACCTTC
V: TRBV20-1; size: .; J: TRBJ2-5; D: TRBD2; CDR3: CSASLREAVKGQETQYF; DNA: TGCAGCGCTAGTTTGCGGGAGGCCGTGAAGGGGCAAGAGACCCAGTACTTC
V: TRBV4-2; size: once; J: TRBJ2-7; D: TRBD1; CDR3: CASSPQGQAGEQYF; DNA: TGTGCCAGCAGCCCGCAGGGACAGGCGGGAGAGCAGTACTTC
V: TRBV11-2; size: .; J: TRBJ1-3; D: TRBD1; CDR3: CASSPGGQSGNTIYF; DNA: TGTGCCAGCAGCCCCGGGGGACAGTCTGGAAACACCATATATTTT
V: TRBV11-2; size: .; J: TRBJ2-1; D: TRBD2; CDR3: CASSLTSGPYNEQFF; DNA: TGTGCCAGCAGCTTGACTAGCGGACCCTACAATGAGCAGTTCTTC
V: TRBV5-1; size: once; J: TRBJ1-1; D: .; CDR3: CASSLRQENTEAFF; DNA: TGCGCCAGCAGCTTAAGGCAGGAGAACACTGAAGCTTTCTTT
V: TRBV27; size: .; J: TRBJ1-6; D: .; CDR3: CASSLTTGYNSPLHF; DNA: TGTGCCAGCAGTTTAACTACGGGATATAATTCACCCCTCCACTTT
V: TRBV7-4; size: .; J: TRBJ2-2; D: .; CDR3: CASQGAPGAGELFF; DNA: TGTGCCTCCCAGGGAGCCCCGGGGGCCGGGGAGCTGTTTTTT
V: TRBV28; size: .; J: TRBJ2-7; D: TRBD2; CDR3: CASRRGDYTYEQYF; DNA: TGTGCCAGCCGACGAGGGGACTATACCTACGAGCAGTACTTC
V: TRBV5-5; size: .; J: TRBJ2-2; D: .; CDR3: CASSLWAGVYTGELFF; DNA: TGTGCCAGCAGCTTGTGGGCAGGGGTGTACACCGGGGAGCTGTTTTTT